This is a list of T cell receptor beta chains from one sample in a study of cytomegalovirus exposure and HLA in healthy donors. The method was immunoSEQ multiplex PCR; TCRdb's version includes in-frame clones alone and lacks a portion of them. Seen here are 75,000 to 90,000 clones, roughly 80% observed once, and the top ten hold around 21%. The specimen sequenced was PBMCs. The origin of the receptors is a woman in her 40s in good health and CMV-seropositive. The CDR3 runs from the conserved cysteine through the conserved F or W. D genes are given only for firm matches. Expanded clones get a size class; other rows say once, few or many, or leave the size out.

size | J | D | V | CDR3 | DNA
once | TRBJ2-7 | - | TRBV7-2 | CASSVNRERYEQYF | TGTGCCAGCTCGGTCAACAGGGAAAGATACGAGCAGTACTTC
- | TRBJ1-1 | TRBD1 | TRBV2 | CASSPDRATEAFF | TGTGCCAGCAGTCCAGACAGGGCCACCGAAGCTTTCTTT
- | TRBJ1-2 | TRBD1 | TRBV2 | CASRTGQINYGYTF | TGTGCCAGCAGGACAGGGCAAATCAACTATGGCTACACCTTC
few | TRBJ1-5 | - | TRBV1 | CTSSQVRQSSTYQPQHF | TGCACCAGCAGCCAAGTAAGACAGAGCTCTACGTATCAGCCCCAGCATTTT
- | TRBJ2-1 | TRBD2 | TRBV28 | CASSLWSSGGYNEQFF | TGTGCCAGCAGTTTATGGTCTAGCGGGGGTTACAATGAGCAGTTCTTC
- | TRBJ1-1 | - | TRBV6-1 | CASDGRRYTEAFF | TGTGCCAGCGATGGGAGGCGTTACACTGAAGCTTTCTTT
few | TRBJ2-7 | TRBD1 | TRBV30 | CAWSVRTGISYEQYF | TGTGCCTGGAGTGTACGGACAGGGATCTCCTACGAGCAGTACTTC
- | TRBJ2-2 | - | TRBV30 | CARADYNTGELFF | TGTGCCCGGGCAGACTATAACACCGGGGAGCTGTTTTTT
- | TRBJ2-7 | - | TRBV14 | CASSQTGRGTYEQYF | TGTGCCAGCAGCCAAACAGGGCGGGGGACCTACGAGCAGTACTTC
- | TRBJ2-2 | TRBD2 | TRBV10-3 | CAISGSLAGSSNTGELFF | TGTGCCATCAGCGGTTCGTTAGCGGGGTCTTCGAACACCGGGGAGCTGTTTTTT
- | TRBJ2-5 | TRBD1 | TRBV19 | CASSMESSGDRDEETQYF | TGTGCCAGTAGTATGGAATCATCAGGAGACAGGGATGAAGAGACCCAGTACTTC
- | TRBJ1-1 | - | TRBV10-3 | CAISDPGRNTEAFF | TGTGCCATCAGTGACCCAGGAAGGAACACTGAAGCTTTCTTT
- | TRBJ2-7 | - | TRBV30 | CAWSLGTVTYEQYF | TGTGCCTGGAGTTTAGGGACTGTAACCTACGAGCAGTACTTC
- | TRBJ2-7 | TRBD1 | TRBV28 | CASMGSGTAAYEQYF | TGTGCCAGCATGGGTTCCGGGACAGCCGCCTACGAGCAGTACTTC
- | TRBJ1-2 | - | TRBV5-6 | CASSTGGAAEVFGYTF | TGTGCCAGCAGCACCGGGGGGGCCGCTGAAGTTTTTGGCTACACCTTC
- | TRBJ2-3 | TRBD2 | TRBV2 | CATSGPASGTSTDTQYF | TGTGCCACCTCCGGACCAGCTAGCGGGACAAGCACAGATACGCAGTATTTT
- | TRBJ2-4 | TRBD2 | TRBV7-3 | CASSFPRGPSGGTLAKNIQYF | TGTGCCAGCAGCTTCCCCCGGGGACCGAGCGGGGGGACTCTAGCCAAAAACATTCAGTACTTC
- | TRBJ1-1 | - | TRBV2 | CASSHYGVGTEAFF | TGTGCCAGCAGCCACTACGGGGTTGGCACTGAAGCTTTCTTT
- | TRBJ2-3 | - | TRBV7-9 | CASSSQSTDTQYF | TGTGCCAGCAGCTCGCAGAGCACAGATACGCAGTATTTT
- | TRBJ1-2 | TRBD1 | TRBV9 | CASSVAGTGAPLNYGYTF | TGTGCCAGCAGCGTAGCCGGGACAGGGGCTCCCCTTAACTATGGCTACACCTTC
- | TRBJ2-7 | TRBD2 | TRBV6-5 | CASSYGGAGFSYEQYF | TGTGCCAGCAGTTACGGTGGAGCGGGATTCTCCTACGAGCAGTACTTC
- | TRBJ2-5 | TRBD1 | TRBV4-1 | CASSQGEDRVETQYF | TGCGCCAGCAGCCAAGGGGAGGACAGGGTAGAGACCCAGTACTTC